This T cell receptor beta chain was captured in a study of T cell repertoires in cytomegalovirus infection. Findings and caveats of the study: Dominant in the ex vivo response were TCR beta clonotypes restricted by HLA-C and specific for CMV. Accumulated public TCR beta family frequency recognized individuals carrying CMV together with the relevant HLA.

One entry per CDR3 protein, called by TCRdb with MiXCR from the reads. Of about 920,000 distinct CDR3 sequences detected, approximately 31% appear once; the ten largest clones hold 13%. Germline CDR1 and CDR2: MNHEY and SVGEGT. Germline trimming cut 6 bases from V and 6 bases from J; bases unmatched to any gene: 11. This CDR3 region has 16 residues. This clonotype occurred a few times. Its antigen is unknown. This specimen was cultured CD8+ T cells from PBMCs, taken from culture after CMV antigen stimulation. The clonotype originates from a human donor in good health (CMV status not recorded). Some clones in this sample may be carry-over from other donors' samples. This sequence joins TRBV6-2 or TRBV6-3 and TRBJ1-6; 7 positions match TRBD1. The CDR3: CASSEPRDSLNSPLHF. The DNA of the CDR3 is TGTGCCAGCAGCGAACCACGGGACAGCCTTAATTCACCCCTCCACTTT.